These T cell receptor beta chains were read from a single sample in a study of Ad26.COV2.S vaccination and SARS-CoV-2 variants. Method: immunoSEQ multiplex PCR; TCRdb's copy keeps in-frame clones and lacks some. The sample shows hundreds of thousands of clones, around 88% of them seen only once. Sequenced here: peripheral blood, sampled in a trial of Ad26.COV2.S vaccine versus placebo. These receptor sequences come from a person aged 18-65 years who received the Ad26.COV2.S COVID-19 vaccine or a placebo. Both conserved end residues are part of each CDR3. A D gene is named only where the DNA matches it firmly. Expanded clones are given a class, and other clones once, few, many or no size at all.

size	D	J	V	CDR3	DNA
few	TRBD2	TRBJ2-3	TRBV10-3	CAISETLRLAGDGDTQYF	TGTGCCATCAGTGAGACCCTCAGACTAGCGGGAGACGGAGATACGCAGTATTTT
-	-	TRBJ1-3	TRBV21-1	CASSILDRACQASGNTIYF	TGTGCCAGCAGCATACTGGACAGGGCTTGTCAAGCCTCTGGAAACACCATATATTTT
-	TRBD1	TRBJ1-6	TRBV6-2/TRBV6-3	CASSSNRGRSPLHF	TGTGCCAGCAGTTCTAACAGGGGGCGTTCACCCCTCCACTTT
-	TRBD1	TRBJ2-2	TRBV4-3	CASSQEQGAPNTGELFF	TGCGCCAGCAGCCAAGAACAGGGGGCTCCGAACACCGGGGAGCTGTTTTTT
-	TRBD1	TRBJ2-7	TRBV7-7	CASSLEDRAKQYF	TGTGCCAGCAGCTTAGAGGACAGGGCGAAGCAGTACTTC
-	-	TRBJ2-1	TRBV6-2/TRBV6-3	CASSYLGGPYNEQFF	TGTGCCAGCAGTTACTTGGGGGGCCCCTACAATGAGCAGTTCTTC
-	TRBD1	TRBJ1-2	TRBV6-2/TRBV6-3	CASSPRTGGDYGYTF	TGTGCCAGCAGTCCAAGGACAGGGGGTGACTATGGCTACACCTTC
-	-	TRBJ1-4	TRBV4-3	CASSQDRGQGTNEKLFF	TGCGCCAGCAGCCAAGACCGGGGGCAGGGGACTAATGAAAAACTGTTTTTT
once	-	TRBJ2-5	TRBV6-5	CASRGGPGETQYF	TGTGCCAGCAGAGGGGGGCCCGGGGAGACCCAGTACTTC
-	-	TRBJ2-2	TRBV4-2	CASSQDTVRAFAGELFF	TGTGCCAGCAGCCAAGATACTGTACGAGCCTTCGCCGGGGAGCTGTTTTTT
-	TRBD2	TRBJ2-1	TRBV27	CASSLGLAGAAAEQFF	TGTGCCAGCAGTCTCGGACTAGCGGGGGCGGCGGCGGAGCAGTTCTTC
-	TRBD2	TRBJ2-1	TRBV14	CASSRTSGISYNEQFF	TGTGCCAGCAGCCGGACTAGCGGGATTTCCTACAATGAGCAGTTCTTC
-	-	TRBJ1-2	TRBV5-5	CASRSLTGEGDYGYTF	TGTGCCAGCAGGTCCCTAACGGGGGAGGGGGACTATGGCTACACCTTC
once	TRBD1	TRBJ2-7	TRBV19	CASGTTGGYEQYF	TGTGCCAGTGGCACGACAGGGGGCTACGAGCAGTACTTC
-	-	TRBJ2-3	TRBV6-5	CASSYSTSIGDTQYF	TGTGCCAGCAGTTACTCGACTAGTATCGGGGATACGCAGTATTTT
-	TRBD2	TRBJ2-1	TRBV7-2	CASSLLAGDYEQFF	TGTGCCAGCAGCCTTCTAGCGGGAGACTATGAGCAGTTCTTC
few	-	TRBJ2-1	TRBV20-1	CSASYGTIAGEQFF	TGCAGTGCTAGTTACGGGACCATCGCGGGTGAGCAGTTCTTC
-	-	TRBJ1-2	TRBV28	CASSPGTNYGYTF	TGTGCCAGCAGCCCCGGGACTAACTATGGCTACACCTTC
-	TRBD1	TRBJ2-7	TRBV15	CATSRDRGPYEQYF	TGTGCCACCAGCAGGGACAGGGGACCCTACGAGCAGTACTTC
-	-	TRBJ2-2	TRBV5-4	CASSLEWKTGELFF	TGTGCCAGCAGCTTGGAGTGGAAGACCGGGGAGCTGTTTTTT
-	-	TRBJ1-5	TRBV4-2	CASSQAVAVRNQPQHF	TGTGCCAGCAGCCAAGCCGTGGCAGTCCGCAATCAGCCCCAGCATTTT
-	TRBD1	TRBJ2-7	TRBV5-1	CASSKGQGGGEQYF	TGCGCCAGCAGCAAGGGACAGGGGGGAGGCGAGCAGTACTTC
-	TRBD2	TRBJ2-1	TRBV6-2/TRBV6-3	CASSYGLAGASSYNEQFF	TGTGCCAGCAGTTACGGACTAGCGGGAGCCTCCTCCTACAATGAGCAGTTCTTC
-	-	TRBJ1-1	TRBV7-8	CASSSFHTGNTEAFF	TGTGCCAGCAGCTCCTTTCACACAGGGAACACTGAAGCTTTCTTT
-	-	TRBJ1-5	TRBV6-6	CASRRNRDSNQPQHF	TGTGCCAGCAGGCGTAACAGGGATAGCAATCAGCCCCAGCATTTT
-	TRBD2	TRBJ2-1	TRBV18	CASSPKLTGLLEQFF	TGTGCCAGCTCACCAAAGTTAACGGGACTACTTGAGCAGTTCTTC
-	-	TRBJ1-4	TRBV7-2	CASSLGQQGNEKLFF	TGTGCCAGCAGCTTAGGGCAGCAGGGTAATGAAAAACTGTTTTTT
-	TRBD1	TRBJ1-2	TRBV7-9	CASSPRDRENYGYTF	TGTGCCAGCAGCCCCCGGGACAGGGAGAACTATGGCTACACCTTC
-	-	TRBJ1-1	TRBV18	CASSPPAQATEAFF	TGTGCCAGCTCACCACCTGCTCAGGCCACCGAAGCTTTCTTT
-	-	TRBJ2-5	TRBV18	CASSAVRSSETQYF	TGTGCCAGCTCAGCTGTGAGGTCTTCGGAGACCCAGTACTTC
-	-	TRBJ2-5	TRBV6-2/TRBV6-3	CASSWSGPWETQYF	TGTGCCAGCAGTTGGAGTGGGCCCTGGGAGACCCAGTACTTC
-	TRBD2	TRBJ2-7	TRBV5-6	CASSLRGLGTYEQYF	TGTGCCAGCAGCTTGAGGGGACTAGGTACCTACGAGCAGTACTTC
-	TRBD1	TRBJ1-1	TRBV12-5	CASGLVTVDRGGTEAFF	TGTGCTAGTGGTTTGGTAACGGTCGACAGGGGAGGCACTGAAGCTTTCTTT
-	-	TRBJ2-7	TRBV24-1	CATSDPGLYEQYF	TGTGCCACCAGTGACCCGGGACTCTACGAGCAGTACTTC
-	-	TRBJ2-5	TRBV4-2	CASSQEVTDKETQYF	TGTGCCAGCAGCCAAGAAGTAACAGATAAAGAGACCCAGTACTTC
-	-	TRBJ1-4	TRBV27	CASKPLDRANEKLFF	TGTGCCAGCAAGCCCCTGGACAGAGCTAATGAAAAACTGTTTTTT
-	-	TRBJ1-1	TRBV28	CASLYRVSATEAFF	TGTGCCAGCTTATACAGGGTGTCGGCCACTGAAGCTTTCTTT
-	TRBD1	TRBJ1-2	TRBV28	CAIGTGTYGYTF	TGTGCCATCGGGACAGGGACCTATGGCTACACCTTC
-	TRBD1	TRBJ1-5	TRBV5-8	CASSLRQGDQPQHF	TGTGCCAGCAGCTTACGACAGGGTGACCAGCCCCAGCATTTT
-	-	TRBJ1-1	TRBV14	CASSQGRTFLTEAFF	TGTGCCAGCAGCCAAGGCCGGACGTTCCTGACTGAAGCTTTCTTT
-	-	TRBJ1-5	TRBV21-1	CASSNGGWGRSSNQPQHF	TGTGCCAGCAGCAACGGGGGCTGGGGTCGGAGTAGCAATCAGCCCCAGCATTTT
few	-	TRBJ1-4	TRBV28	CASTPPRGKLFF	TGTGCCAGCACACCCCCGAGAGGGAAACTGTTTTTT
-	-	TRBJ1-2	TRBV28	CAGSQRGPYGYTF	TGTGCCGGAAGCCAGCGGGGTCCCTATGGCTACACCTTC
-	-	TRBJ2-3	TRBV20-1	CSAKDLATQYF	TGCAGTGCTAAGGACTTAGCTACGCAGTATTTT
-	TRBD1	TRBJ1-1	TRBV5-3	CARSKTEGGEENTEAFF	TGTGCCAGAAGTAAGACCGAAGGGGGCGAGGAGAACACTGAAGCTTTCTTT
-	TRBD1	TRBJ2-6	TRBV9	CASSGQGPSGANVLTF	TGTGCCAGCAGCGGACAGGGTCCCTCAGGGGCCAACGTCCTGACTTTC
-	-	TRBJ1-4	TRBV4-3	CASSPTDSPNEKLFF	TGCGCCAGCAGCCCAACGGACAGCCCAAATGAAAAACTGTTTTTT
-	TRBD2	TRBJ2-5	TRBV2	CASSPGLAGGRETQYF	TGTGCCAGCAGTCCTGGACTAGCGGGGGGTCGAGAGACCCAGTACTTC